These 28 T cell receptor beta chains originate from one sample sequenced in a study of Tregs in tolerant kidney transplant recipients. Assay: immunoSEQ multiplex PCR; the TCRdb copy retains only in-frame clones and omits some. The profile shows under 95,000 clones, 80% to 95% of them singletons. Here the sequenced sample was Tregs from blood, taken before the transplant. These receptors originate from a human donor who received a combined kidney and bone marrow transplant.

The chain has TRBV28 and TRBJ2-6, with D unclear. Trimming took 5 bases from V and 3 from J, leaving 8 bases between them. The CDR3 extends over 14 amino acids. CDR1 is MDHEN and CDR2 is SYDVKM in the germline V gene. The CDR3 protein is CASSPTVGANVLTF. In nucleotides, the CDR3 is TGTGCCAGCAGTCCCACCGTTGGGGCCAACGTCCTGACTTTC.

The chain combines TRBV4-3 with TRBJ1-5; TRBD1 might be the D (6 bases). Germline V gene lookup returns CDR1 LGHNA and CDR2 YSLEER. This CDR3 region has 14 residues. Deletions cut 3 bases from V and 2 bases from J, with 8 bases between. The CDR3 reads CASSQGAGNQPQHF. In nucleotides, the CDR3 is TGCGCCAGCAGCCAGGGGGCCGGCAATCAGCCCCAGCATTTT.

The V and J genes are TRBV6-1 and TRBJ2-7, with TRBD1 as a possible D gene (5 bases). The CDR3 runs 15 residues. CDR1 and CDR2 from the germline V gene are MNHNS and SASEGT. V dropped 3 bases and J dropped 2 bases, with 14 bases sitting between them. Written as DNA, the CDR3 is TGTGCCAGCAGTGATTTACCGACAGCTGCCTACGAGCAGTACTTC. It translates to CASSDLPTAAYEQYF.

The chain combines TRBV2 with TRBJ1-6; D is ambiguous. V lost 3 bases, J lost 7 bases, and 10 bases lay in between. The germline V gene has CDR1 SNHLY and CDR2 FYNNEI. There are 14 residues in the CDR3. CDR3 DNA: TGTGCCAGCAGTGATAGGCCAGCGAATTCACCCCTCCACTTT. It translates to CASSDRPANSPLHF. The full variable domain, rest sourced from reference TRBV2 and TRBJ1-6, is EPEVTQTPSHQVTQMGQEVILRCVPISNHLYFYWYRQILGQKVEFLVSFYNNEISEKSEIFDDQFSVERPDGSNFTLKIRSTKLEDSAMYFCASSDRPANSPLHFGNGTRLTVT.

The V and J genes are TRBV11-3 and TRBJ2-3; possibly TRBD2 for D (6 bases). Germline V lookup: CDR1 SGHNT, CDR2 YENEEA. Trimming stripped 5 bases from V and 2 bases from J, with 17 bases between. The CDR3 loop spans 16 amino acids. CDR3 in amino acids: CASSRGKLADTDTQYF. The CDR3 DNA is TGTGCCAGCAGCCGTGGGAAATTAGCGGACACAGATACGCAGTATTTT. The full variable domain, with the rest looked up from reference TRBV11-3 and TRBJ2-3, is EAGVVQSPRYKIIEKKQPVAFWCNPISGHNTLYWYLQNLGQGPELLIRYENEEAVDDSQLPKDRFSAERLKGVDSTLKIQPAELGDSAVYLCASSRGKLADTDTQYFGPGTRLTVL.

The chain recombines TRBV19 with TRBJ2-5; D possibly corresponds to TRBD1 (5 bases). Trimming took 5 bases from V and 1 from J, leaving 14 bases between them. The CDR3 is 15 residues long. CDR1 and CDR2 from the germline V gene are LNHDA and SQIVND (reference sequence). CDR3 nucleotides: TGTGCCAGTAGTCCAAGACAGTTGACCCAAGAGACCCAGTACTTC. Translation gives CASSPRQLTQETQYF. Filled out from reference TRBV19 and TRBJ2-5, the complete variable domain reads DGGITQSPKYLFRKEGQNVTLSCEQNLNHDAMYWYRQDPGQGLRLIYYSQIVNDFQKGDIAEGYSVSREKKESFPLTVTSAQKNPTAFYLCASSPRQLTQETQYFGPGTRLLVL.

J is TRBJ2-3 and V is TRBV11-2; D is undetermined. Germline CDR1 and CDR2: SGHAT and FQNNGV. Trimming stripped 1 base from V and 5 bases from J, with 4 bases between. The CDR3 spans 12 residues. The CDR3 DNA follows: TGTGCCAGCAGCTTAGGGGTAGATACGCAGTATTTT. The encoded protein is CASSLGVDTQYF.

The chain is built from TRBV19 and TRBJ2-4, with 8 bases identical to TRBD2. Per the germline V gene, CDR1 is LNHDA and CDR2 is SQIVND (reference sequence). The CDR3 sequence is 14 residues long. V dropped 8 bases and J dropped 7; count of bases not matched to a gene: 10. The CDR3 DNA sequence: TGTGCCAGTGGTAGGCGGGAGGTCGGGAACATTCAGTACTTC. Protein product: CASGRREVGNIQYF.

The chain has TRBV4-2 and TRBJ2-1, with D maybe TRBD1 (6 bases). V lost 0 bases, J lost 2 bases, and 14 bases lay in between. There are 17 residues in the CDR3. The germline gives CDR1 LGHNA, CDR2 YNFKEQ. The CDR3 region is CASSQDRATGTYNEQFF. The CDR3 DNA reads TGTGCCAGCAGCCAAGATCGCGCGACAGGAACCTACAATGAGCAGTTCTTC.

J is TRBJ2-1 and V is TRBV28, with TRBD1 matching over 8 bases. V was clipped by 1 base and J by 5 bases; unmatched bases: 1. Per germline, CDR1 MDHEN and CDR2 SYDVKM. The CDR3 consists of 14 residues. The chain's CDR3 is CASSLYRGDNEQFF. Written as DNA, the CDR3 is TGTGCCAGCAGTTTATACAGGGGGGACAATGAGCAGTTCTTC. Full variable domain (remainder filled in from reference TRBV28 and TRBJ2-1): DVKVTQSSRYLVKRTGEKVFLECVQDMDHENMFWYRQDPGLGLRLIYFSYDVKMKEKGDIPEGYSVSREKKERFSLILESASTNQTSMYLCASSLYRGDNEQFFGPGTRLTVL.

The gene calls are TRBV7-8 and TRBJ1-4, with TRBD1 as a possible D gene (5 bases). This CDR3 spans 16 amino acids. Looked up from germline, CDR1 is SGHVS and CDR2 is FQNEAQ. The V end was cut by 3 bases, the J end by 4 bases, with 15 bases between. For the CDR3, the DNA is TGTGCCAGCAGCTTTTTCGTGGGGAGGGGTAATGAAAAACTGTTTTTT. It codes for CASSFFVGRGNEKLFF.

This chain links TRBV5-4 with TRBJ1-4; tentative D call: TRBD1 (5 bases). Germline CDR1 is SGHNT and CDR2 is YYREEE (reference sequence). Trimming took 0 bases from V and 8 from J, leaving 14 bases between them. The CDR3 loop spans 15 amino acids. CDR3 in DNA: TGTGCCAGCAGCTTGGGAGGGCAGGGCAGGGAAAAACTGTTTTTT. Its protein product is CASSLGGQGREKLFF.

Note on this clone: Without the conserved terminal phenylalanine or tryptophan, this CDR3 likely stems from a read error. V gene TRBV28 combines with J gene TRBJ1-2, with TRBD1 matching over 7 bases. The CDR3 has 15 residues. The germline V gene encodes CDR1 MDHEN and CDR2 SYDVKM. The V gene end was trimmed by 6 bases and the J gene end by 1 base; junction bases not matched to a gene: 8. Written as DNA, the CDR3 is TGTGCCAGCAGATCCCCGACAGGGTTTAACTATGGCTACACCTCC. This encodes CASRSPTGFNYGYTS.

This clone was seen only a few times. The chain employs TRBV2 and TRBJ2-1; D unresolved. The CDR3 contains 11 residues. Trimming removed 7 bases at V and 4 bases at J, with 5 bases between. The germline gives CDR1 SNHLY, CDR2 FYNNEI. CDR3 nucleotide sequence: TGTGCCAGCACAGGTTACAATGAGCAGTTCTTC. It specifies CASTGYNEQFF.

V is TRBV7-9 and J is TRBJ2-4, with D uncertain. The CDR3 covers 13 residues. CDR1 and CDR2 (germline): SEHNR, FQNEAQ (reference sequence). V lost 4 bases to trimming and J lost 3 bases, with 7 bases between them. This chain's CDR3 is CASSYSDKNIQYF. The CDR3 DNA sequence: TGTGCCAGCAGCTACTCGGACAAAAACATTCAGTACTTC. Full variable domain (outside the CDR3, taken from reference TRBV7-9 and TRBJ2-4): DTGVSQNPRHKITKRGQNVTFRCDPISEHNRLYWYRQTLGQGPEFLTYFQNEAQLEKSRLLSDRFSAERPKGSFSTLEIQRTEQGDSAMYLCASSYSDKNIQYFGAGTRLSVL.

The chain couples TRBV15 to TRBJ2-2; TRBD2 matches at 15 bases. The CDR3 is made up of 16 amino acids. Germline loops: CDR1 LNHNV, CDR2 YYDKDF (reference sequence). Unmatched junction bases numbered 0, after V lost 1 base and J lost 6 bases. The CDR3, as DNA: TGTGCCACCAGCAGAGGGACTAGCGGGAGGGCCGGGGAGCTGTTTTTT. Its protein is CATSRGTSGRAGELFF. Together with reference TRBV15 and TRBJ2-2, the CDR3 gives the full variable domain: DAMVIQNPRYQVTQFGKPVTLSCSQTLNHNVMYWYQQKSSQAPKLLFHYYDKDFNNEADTPDNFQSRRPNTSFCFLDIRSPGLGDTAMYLCATSRGTSGRAGELFFGEGSRLTVL.

The sample holds one count of this clone. The chain employs TRBV27 and TRBJ1-5; 8 nucleotides line up with TRBD1. The CDR3 consists of 14 residues. V gave up 3 bases and J gave up 7 bases; unmatched junction bases: 5. Germline loops: CDR1 MNHEY, CDR2 SMNVEV (reference sequence). The CDR3 sequence: CASSFRQGTQPQHF. Here the CDR3 DNA reads TGTGCCAGCAGTTTTCGACAGGGGACCCAGCCCCAGCATTTT.

CDR3 nucleotide sequence: TGTGCCAGCAGCCCGGGACATCCGAACACTGAAGCTTTCTTT. Translated: CASSPGHPNTEAFF. This sequence joins TRBV7-3 and TRBJ1-1; a possible D gene is TRBD1 (6 bases). Trimming left V 5 bases short and J 1 base short, with 11 bases between. The CDR3 is made up of 14 amino acids. Germline V gene lookup returns CDR1 SGHTA and CDR2 FQGTGA.

The V and J genes are TRBV7-2 and TRBJ1-2, with a possible D match to TRBD1 (5 bases). Germline CDR1 is SGHTA and CDR2 is FQGNSA. With 0 bases removed from V and 4 bases from J, the gap between germline ends came to 18 bases. The CDR3 runs 17 residues. DNA for the CDR3: TGTGCCAGCAGCTTAGCCACCGGGACCCTCGACGTCTATGGCTACACCTTC. Translated, it gives CASSLATGTLDVYGYTF.

This sequence joins TRBV27 and TRBJ1-5; TRBD1 might be the D (6 bases). The CDR3 consists of 12 residues. V was clipped by 6 bases and J by 7 bases, with 10 bases between them. Germline V gene data show CDR1 as MNHEY and CDR2 as SMNVEV (reference sequence). The chain's CDR3 is CASRLQGQPQHF. CDR3 coding DNA: TGTGCCAGCAGATTACAGGGACAGCCCCAGCATTTT.

CDR3 sequence (DNA): TGTGCCAGCAAATCCCTAGGACAAGCTTTAGTCAAAAACATTCAGTACTTC. Translated, it gives CASKSLGQALVKNIQYF. This sequence joins TRBV28 and TRBJ2-4, with D possibly being TRBD1 (5 bases). V was pared by 7 bases and J by 3 bases, with 22 bases between. Germline CDR1 reads MDHEN; CDR2 reads SYDVKM. The CDR3 has 17 residues.

On this clone: Its ends do not fully match the called genes, so a read error is possible. The chain combines TRBV7-7 with TRBJ1-1; D is unresolved. Germline V gene data show CDR1 as SSHAT and CDR2 as FNYEAQ (reference sequence). CDR3 length equals 13 residues. This CDR3 is CASSISKNTEAFF. The DNA of the CDR3 is TGTGCTAGCAGTATAAGTAAGAACACTGAAGCTTTCTTT.

The V gene is TRBV7-2, the J gene TRBJ1-5; D perhaps matches TRBD1 (5 bases). The germline gives CDR1 SGHTA, CDR2 FQGNSA. CDR3 length: 15 amino acids. Trimming left V 0 bases short and J 2 bases short, with 8 bases between. The DNA of the CDR3 is TGTGCCAGCAGCTTAGCCGGGACTGGCAATCAGCCCCAGCATTTT. This encodes CASSLAGTGNQPQHF.

The chain couples TRBV9 to TRBJ2-2, with D tentatively TRBD1 (5 bases). CDR1 and CDR2 (germline): SGDLS, YYNGEE. V lost 3 bases and J lost 6, with 12 bases in between. The CDR3 totals 14 residues. In DNA, the CDR3 is TGTGCCAGCAGCGCCAGGGCTGGGTCCGGGGAGCTGTTTTTT. It is translated as CASSARAGSGELFF.

V usage is TRBV5-1 and J usage is TRBJ2-1; 9 positions match TRBD2. This CDR3 region has 15 residues. Germline CDR1 and CDR2: SGHRS and YFSETQ. After removal of 0 bases from V and 6 bases from J, the junction contained 4 bases not matched to a gene. The DNA of the CDR3 is TGCGCCAGCAGCTTGGGCGGGAGGGCCACCAATGAGCAGTTCTTC. Amino acid sequence: CASSLGGRATNEQFF.

The rearrangement joins TRBV5-6 to TRBJ1-6; D gene uncertain. The CDR3 loop spans 15 amino acids. Germline V CDR1 and CDR2: SGHDT, YYEEEE. Trimming stripped 4 bases from V and 8 bases from J, with 16 bases between. The CDR3 protein is CASSTPGGWDSPLHF. DNA for the CDR3: TGTGCCAGCAGCACCCCAGGAGGTTGGGATTCACCCCTCCACTTT.

V usage is TRBV6-5 and J usage is TRBJ2-1; no clear D. V lost 6 bases and J lost 6, with 15 bases in between. This CDR3 has 14 amino acids. CDR1 and CDR2 from the germline V gene are MNHEY and SVGAGI. CDR3 sequence (DNA): TGTGCCAGCAGAGAACCGGGCCTCTCCAATGAGCAGTTCTTC. It translates to CASREPGLSNEQFF.

V usage is TRBV14 and J usage is TRBJ2-5, with 9 bases matching TRBD2. The V gene's germline CDR1 is SGHDN and CDR2 FVKESK. With 1 base clipped from V and 4 bases from J, the junction kept 7 bases outside the gene matches. CDR3 length: 16 amino acids. The CDR3 loop reads CASSQVGTSRGETQYF. In DNA form, the CDR3 reads TGTGCCAGCAGCCAAGTCGGGACTAGCCGGGGAGAGACCCAGTACTTC.